Detailed here is one TCR beta chain. Its target is not known. These data are taken from a study of T cells after yellow fever vaccination. One entry per CDR3 protein results from TCRdb running MiXCR on the 5' RACE reads. The sample shows roughly 320,000 distinct CDR3 sequences, about 10% of them seen only once. The CDR3 has 13 residues. V shed 5 bases and J shed 1 base, with 8 bases lying between them. The germline V gene has CDR1 SGHTA and CDR2 FQGNSA. Overall study results and limits: There was a possibility that FACS-sorted repertoires contained abundant clonotypes contaminating from the bulk population.

The receptor comes from a man in his late teens or twenties who received the YFV17D yellow fever vaccine. The material sequenced was CD4+ T cells sorted from PBMCs, taken 45 days after the yellow fever booster vaccination. The chain has TRBV7-2 and TRBJ1-2; D call uncertain. The CDR3 bases are TGTGCCAGCAGCGTCAGGCTTAACTATGGCTACACCTTC. It encodes CASSVRLNYGYTF. The variable domain in full, with the rest retrieved from reference TRBV7-2 and TRBJ1-2, is GAGVSQSPSNKVTEKGKDVELRCDPISGHTALYWYRQSLGQGLEFLIYFQGNSAPDKSGLPSDRFSAERTGGSVSTLTIQRTQQEDSAVYLCASSVRLNYGYTFGSGTRLTVV.